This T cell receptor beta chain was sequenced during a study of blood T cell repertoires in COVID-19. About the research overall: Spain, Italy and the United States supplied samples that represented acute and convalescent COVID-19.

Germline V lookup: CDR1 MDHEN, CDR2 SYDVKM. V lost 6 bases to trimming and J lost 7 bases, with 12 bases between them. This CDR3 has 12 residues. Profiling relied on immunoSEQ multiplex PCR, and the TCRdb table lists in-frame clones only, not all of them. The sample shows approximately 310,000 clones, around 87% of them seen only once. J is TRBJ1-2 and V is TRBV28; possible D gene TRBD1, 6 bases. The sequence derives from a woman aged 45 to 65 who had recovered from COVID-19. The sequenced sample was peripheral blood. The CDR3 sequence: CASRQGEAGYTF. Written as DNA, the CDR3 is TGTGCCAGCAGACAGGGAGAGGCTGGCTACACCTTC.